This T cell receptor beta chain is from a study of blood T cells in healthy people across ages. Combining a sample-barcoded 5' primer with a J-beta primer mix, a second PCR ran for roughly 7 to 11 cycles. TCRdb re-called the 5' RACE reads with MiXCR, one entry per CDR3 protein. This sample has about 680,000 distinct CDR3 sequences; 45% to 50% occur once, and the top ten carry under 35%. The V end was cut by 7 bases, the J end by 2 bases, with 12 bases between. CDR3 length: 14 residues. Germline CDR1 and CDR2: SEHNR and FQNEAQ (reference sequence). This TCR derives from an older woman in good health. Sequencing was done on a sample of blood. The chain recombines TRBV7-9 with TRBJ2-1; possible D gene TRBD2, 6 bases. Here the CDR3 DNA reads TGTGCCAGCATCCTTAGCGGTACCTACAATGAGCAGTTCTTC. Protein: CASILSGTYNEQFF.